This T cell receptor beta chain comes out of a study of T cells after yellow fever vaccination. The study, taken as a whole, reports: The bulk population could contribute abundant contaminating clonotypes to FACS-sorted repertoires.

In this sample, this clonotype turned up a few times. Its target is not known. TCRdb itself ran the 5' RACE reads through MiXCR, one entry per CDR3 protein. The sample lists 250,000 to 400,000 distinct CDR3 sequences; over 3.5% were seen once. This CDR3 is built from 17 residues. CDR1 is ENHRY, CDR2 SYGVKD, per germline. Trimming pared 2 bases from V and 0 bases from J, leaving 14 bases between. This clonotype was sampled from a young man who received the YFV17D yellow fever vaccine. This sample comprised PBMCs, obtained 15 days after the yellow fever booster vaccination. The chain employs TRBV10-3 and TRBJ2-1; D remains ambiguous. For the CDR3, the DNA is TGTGCCATCAGTGAGGGTAAAGGTTCGAGCTCCTACAATGAGCAGTTCTTC. Protein product: CAISEGKGSSSYNEQFF.